This T cell receptor beta chain is from a study of blood T cells in healthy people across ages. Primers used in a second PCR of roughly 7 to 12 cycles were a sample-barcoded 5' primer and a J-beta primer mix. One entry per CDR3 protein, called by TCRdb with MiXCR from the 5' RACE reads. The table records more than 800,000 distinct CDR3 sequences, 29% of them present only once. CDR1 is SGHRS, CDR2 YFSETQ, per germline. This CDR3 comprises 14 residues. The gene calls are TRBV5-1 and TRBJ2-5; D call uncertain. The DNA end is a closer match to TRBJ2-7, so the J assignment may be wrong. This sequence originates from a woman of 80 years or more in good health. Material for sequencing was blood. The DNA for the CDR3 is TGCGCCAGCAGCTTGGCTTGGCAAGACTACGAGCAGTACTTC. Encoded protein: CASSLAWQDYEQYF.